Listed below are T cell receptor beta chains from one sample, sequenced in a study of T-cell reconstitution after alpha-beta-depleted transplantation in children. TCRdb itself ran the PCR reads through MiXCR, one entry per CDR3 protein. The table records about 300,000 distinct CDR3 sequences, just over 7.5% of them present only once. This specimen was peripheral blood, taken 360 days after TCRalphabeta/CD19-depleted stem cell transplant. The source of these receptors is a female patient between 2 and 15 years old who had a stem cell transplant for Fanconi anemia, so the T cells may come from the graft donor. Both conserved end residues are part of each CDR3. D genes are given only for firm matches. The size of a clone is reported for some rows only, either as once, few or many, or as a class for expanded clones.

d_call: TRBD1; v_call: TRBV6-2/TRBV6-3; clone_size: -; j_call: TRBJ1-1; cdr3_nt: TGTGCCAGCAGTCGGTCCCGGACAGGGGGCCCGGGTGAAGCTTTCTTT; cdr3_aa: CASSRSRTGGPGEAFF
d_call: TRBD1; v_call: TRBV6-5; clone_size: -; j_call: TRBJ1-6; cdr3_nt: TGTGCCAGCAGTTACACCGGGACAGGGAGATCACCCCTCCACTTT; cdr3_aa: CASSYTGTGRSPLHF
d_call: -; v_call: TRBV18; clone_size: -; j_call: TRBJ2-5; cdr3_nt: TGTGCCAGCTCACCACCAGGATCGGAGACCCAGTACTTC; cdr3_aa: CASSPPGSETQYF
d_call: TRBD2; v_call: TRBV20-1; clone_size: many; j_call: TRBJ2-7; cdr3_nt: TGCAGTGCTAGTAAACTAGCGGGGGGGACCTACGAGCAGTACTTC; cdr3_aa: CSASKLAGGTYEQYF
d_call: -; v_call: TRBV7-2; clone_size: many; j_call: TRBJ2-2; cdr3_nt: TGTGCCAGCAGCTTAGTCCAGGGCCGGGAGCTGTTTTTT; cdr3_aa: CASSLVQGRELFF
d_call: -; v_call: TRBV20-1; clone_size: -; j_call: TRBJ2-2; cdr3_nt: TGCAGTGCTAATCCCCCCGGCCGGGAAAACACCGGGGAGCTGTTTTTT; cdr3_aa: CSANPPGRENTGELFF
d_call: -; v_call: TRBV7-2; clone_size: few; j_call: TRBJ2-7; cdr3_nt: TGTGCCAGCAGCTTAGAGGCAGGAGGATATCACGAGCAGTACTTC; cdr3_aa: CASSLEAGGYHEQYF
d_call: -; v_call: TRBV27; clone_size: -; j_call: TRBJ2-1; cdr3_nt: TGTGCCAGCAGTTTAGGGCCGGGAGCCCACTACAGTGAGCAGTTCTTC; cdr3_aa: CASSLGPGAHYSEQFF
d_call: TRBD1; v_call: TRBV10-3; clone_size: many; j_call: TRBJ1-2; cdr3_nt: TGTGCCATCAGTGATCCGGGACAGGGTGTAGGTGGCTACACCTTC; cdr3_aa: CAISDPGQGVGGYTF
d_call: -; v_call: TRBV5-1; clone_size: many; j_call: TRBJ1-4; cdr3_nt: TGCGCCAGCAGCCTAACCTCGGCCAGAAATGAAAAACTGTTTTTT; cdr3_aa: CASSLTSARNEKLFF